Following are 21 T cell receptor beta chains from one sample sequenced in a study of T cells in women clearing cervical HPV infection. TCRdb keeps only in-frame clones here, not all; method: immunoSEQ multiplex PCR. The table gives about 19,000 clones; the top ten clones make up around 5.2% of it. The specimen was blood buffy coat. These receptors were obtained from a woman between 18 and 69 years old with a cervical HPV16 infection that either progressed to CIN3+ or cleared (not recorded which).

Comment on this clone: The DNA ends 3 residues before the CDR3 does, and the rest of the CDR3 is filled in from the germline J gene. The chain has TRBV30 and TRBJ2-3; perhaps TRBD1 as D (5 bases). Per germline, CDR1 GTSNPN and CDR2 SVGIG (reference sequence). The CDR3 sequence is 14 residues long. The sequenced CDR3 bases are TGTGCCTGGAGTGTACTAAGGGGTCAAGAGACG. This gives the protein CAWSVLRGQET. The CDR3 as a whole reads CAWSVLRGQETQYF.

As concerns this clone: The sequence runs out 3 residues before the end of the CDR3; the remainder is reconstructed from the germline J gene. This chain connects TRBV30 to TRBJ2-1; a possible D gene is TRBD1 (6 bases). CDR3 length: 13 amino acids. Germline V gene data show CDR1 as GTSNPN and CDR2 as SVGIG (reference sequence). V shed 4 bases and J shed 4 bases, with 11 bases lying between them. The CDR3 sequence is CAWTPGQYNEQFF. CDR3 DNA, as far as it was read: TGTGCCTGGACCCCTGGACAGTACAATGAG.

On this clone itself: One end of the junction fails to match germline, which may point to a read error. The CDR3 end is not reached by the read, which stops 3 residues before it; the germline J gene fills it in. The J gene is TRBJ2-5, the V gene TRBV4-2; 10 nucleotides line up with TRBD2. This CDR3 is 15 amino acids long. The germline V gene encodes CDR1 LGHNA and CDR2 YNFKEQ. This CDR3 is CASSLGTSVMETQYF. The sequenced CDR3 bases are TGCGCCAGCAGCCTCGGGACTAGCGTTATGGAGACC.

In regard to this clone: The read ends 3 residues before the CDR3 terminus; that terminus is restored from the germline J gene. The chain links TRBV10-3 to TRBJ1-3; D is ambiguous. The CDR3 contains 14 residues. Germline V lookup: CDR1 ENHRY, CDR2 SYGVKD. V was trimmed by 4 bases and J by 2 bases, leaving 9 bases between them. This CDR3 reads CAISAAGTGNTIYF. CDR3 DNA, as far as it was read: TGTGCCATCAGTGCGGCGGGGACTGGAAACACC.

As to this clone: The missing CDR3 end, 3 residues past where the read stops, is filled in from the germline J gene. The chain carries TRBV30 and TRBJ2-4; 7 nucleotides line up with TRBD2. The germline V gene has CDR1 GTSNPN and CDR2 SVGIG (reference sequence). The CDR3 totals 15 residues. The CDR3 loop reads CAWSARAGRGYGQYF. The sequenced part of the CDR3 DNA is TGTGCCTGGAGTGCAAGGGCAGGGAGGGGCTATGGT. Drawing the rest from reference TRBV30 and TRBJ2-4, the complete variable domain is SQTIHQWPATLVQPVGSPLSLECTVEGTSNPNLYWYRQAAGRGLQLLFYSVGIGQISSEVPQNLSASRPQDRQFILSSKKLLLSDSGFYLCAWSARAGRGYGQYFGAGTRLSVL.

Notes on this clone: The read stops 3 residues short of the end of the CDR3; the missing end is completed from the germline J gene. The chain uses TRBV20-1 and TRBJ1-5; 9 bases are a match to TRBD1. Germline CDR1 and CDR2: DFQATT and SNEGSKA (reference sequence). The CDR3 sequence is 15 residues long. The junction had 4 bases not matched to a gene; V was cut back by 3 bases and J by 1 base. The covered CDR3 bases are TGCAGTGCTAGTCGACAGGGGGGAAGCAATCAGCCC. Translation: CSASRQGGSNQP. The CDR3 as a whole reads CSASRQGGSNQPQHF.

Regarding this clone: The read ends 3 residues shy of where the CDR3 ends; the end is completed using the germline J gene. The rearrangement joins TRBV19 to TRBJ1-2; TRBD1 agrees at 11 bases. V shed 9 bases, J shed 7 bases, and the junction held 1 base outside the gene matches. Germline assignment: CDR1 LNHDA and CDR2 SQIVND (reference sequence). This CDR3 is 11 amino acids long. CDR3 bases read: TGTGCCAGCGGGACAGGGGGTGGC. Translation: CASGTGGG. The CDR3 in full is CASGTGGGYTF.

A note on this clone: The DNA ends 3 residues before the CDR3 does, and the rest of the CDR3 is filled in from the germline J gene. J is TRBJ2-3 and V is TRBV7-3; 7 bases map to TRBD1. Germline V gene sequence: CDR1 SGHTA, CDR2 FQGTGA. The CDR3 consists of 15 residues. The sequenced part of the CDR3 DNA is TGTGCCAGCAGCTTATTCGACAGGGAGAATCAGCCG. It is translated as CASSLFDRENQP. The CDR3 in full is CASSLFDRENQPQYF.

In the case of this clone: The missing CDR3 end, 3 residues past where the read stops, is filled in from the germline J gene. The chain employs TRBV6-2 or TRBV6-3 and TRBJ2-2; no definite D call. The CDR3 spans 12 residues. With 5 bases removed from V and 5 bases from J, the gap between germline ends came to 6 bases. In germline, CDR1 is MNHEY, CDR2 SVGEGT. CDR3: CASSGGTGELFF. The CDR3 DNA, read in part, is TGTGCCAGCAGTGGCGGAACCGGGGAG.

Details on this clone: The sequence runs out 3 residues before the end of the CDR3; the remainder is reconstructed from the germline J gene. The chain is built from TRBV4-1 and TRBJ1-2, with D possibly TRBD1 on 6 matching bases. V dropped 1 base and J dropped 7 bases, with 10 bases sitting between them. Germline V gene data show CDR1 as MGHRA and CDR2 as YSYEKL. The CDR3 has 13 amino acids. The DNA read from the CDR3 is TGCGCCAGCAGCCAAGCGAACAGGGTTGGC. Its translation is CASSQANRVG. The complete CDR3 sequence is CASSQANRVGYTF.

For this clone: The read is 3 residues too short to cover the CDR3 end, so that end is filled in from the germline J gene. The chain couples TRBV11-3 to TRBJ2-3, with D possibly being TRBD1 (5 bases). Germline values: CDR1 SGHNT, CDR2 YENEEA. This CDR3 has 14 residues. CDR3 bases read: TGTGCCAGCAGCTTAGGGGGCAGAAAAGAGACG. Translating it yields CASSLGGRKET. The full CDR3 protein reads CASSLGGRKETQYF.

CDR3 protein: CSVEGQMNTEAFF. The covered CDR3 bases are TGCAGCGTTGAAGGGCAGATGAACACTGAA. This chain connects TRBV29-1 to TRBJ1-1; no clear D gene. The CDR3 extends 3 residues past the end of the read, so its final part is completed from the germline J gene. With 1 base removed from V and 0 bases from J, the gap between germline ends came to 6 bases. CDR3 size: 13 residues. Germline CDR1 is SQVTM and CDR2 is ANQGSEA.

As concerns this clone: The CDR3 is cut off 3 residues early in the read; its end comes from the germline J gene. The chain couples TRBV29-1 to TRBJ2-7; TRBD1 aligns across 11 bases. Per germline, CDR1 SQVTM and CDR2 ANQGSEA. Losses at the gene ends were 8 bases for V and 6 bases for J; bases not matched to a gene: 15. The CDR3 runs to 15 residues. CDR3 amino acids: CSTRTGGEPNGEQYF. Incomplete CDR3 DNA: TGCAGCACCCGGACAGGGGGCGAACCGAACGGCGAG.

A note on this clone: Read coverage stops 3 residues before the CDR3 terminus; the germline J gene supplies the remainder. The chain links TRBV7-9 to TRBJ1-4; D may be TRBD1 (5 bases). Germline V gene sequence: CDR1 SEHNR, CDR2 FQNEAQ (reference sequence). The CDR3 runs to 15 residues. The sequenced CDR3 bases are TGTGCCAGCAGCTTAGGACAGACTAGGGATTCACCA. It specifies CASSLGQTRDSP. The entire CDR3 protein reads CASSLGQTRDSPLFF. Complete variable domain (other parts from reference TRBV7-9 and TRBJ1-4): DTGVSQNPRHKITKRGQNVTFRCDPISEHNRLYWYRQTLGQGPEFLTYFQNEAQLEKSRLLSDRFSAERPKGSFSTLEIQRTEQGDSAMYLCASSLGQTRDSPLFFGSGTQLSVL.

Points on this clone: The read halts 3 residues ahead of the CDR3 end, with the missing end drawn from the germline J gene. The chain joins TRBV12-3 or TRBV12-4 to TRBJ2-5; 7 bases fit TRBD2. This CDR3 has 13 amino acids. After removal of 7 bases from V and 2 bases from J, the junction contained 4 bases not matched to a gene. The part of the CDR3 DNA that was read is TGTGCCAGCACCCTAGCGGAGCAAGAGACC. Translated, it gives CASTLAEQET. The entire CDR3 is CASTLAEQETQYF.

A word on this clone: The CDR3 goes on 3 residues after the read ends, and that part is filled in from the germline J gene. J is TRBJ2-1 and V is TRBV23-1, with 11 bases lining up with TRBD1. TRBV23-1 is assigned to the ORF class and has an uncertain function. This CDR3 contains 16 residues. Trimming cost V 4 bases and J 2 bases; bases outside gene matches: 4. The CDR3 here is CASSLWTGGPYNEQFF. Incomplete CDR3 DNA: TGCGCCAGCAGTCTCTGGACAGGGGGCCCCTACAATGAG.

By frequency, this clone is medium-sized. The CDR3 end is not reached by the read, which stops 3 residues before it; the germline J gene fills it in. This sequence joins TRBV29-1 and TRBJ2-7; D assignment may be TRBD1 or TRBD2 (5 bases each). Trimming pared 3 bases from V and 3 bases from J, leaving 12 bases between. Germline-derived CDR1 and CDR2 are SQVTM and ANQGSEA. This CDR3 is built from 13 residues. The CDR3 bases that were read are TGCAGCGTTGATTGGGAGCAGGGCTACGAG. Translating it yields CSVDWEQGYE. The whole CDR3 is CSVDWEQGYEQYF.

About this clone itself: The DNA ends 3 residues before the CDR3 does, and the rest of the CDR3 is filled in from the germline J gene. This chain links TRBV12-3 or TRBV12-4 with TRBJ2-2; D may be TRBD1 (6 bases). Trimming pared 4 bases from V and 4 bases from J, leaving 13 bases between. The CDR3 is 15 amino acids. The CDR3 DNA, read in part, is TGTGCCAGCAGTTCCGGGACACTCTCCACCGGGGAG. It translates to CASSSGTLSTGE. The full CDR3 reads CASSSGTLSTGELFF.

A remark on this clone: The read ends 3 residues before the CDR3 terminus; that terminus is restored from the germline J gene. The chain recombines TRBV20-1 with TRBJ2-3; the match to TRBD2 covers 9 bases. V lost 3 bases, J lost 2 bases, and 6 bases stayed unmatched. This CDR3 comprises 15 residues. CDR1 and CDR2 from the germline V gene are DFQATT and SNEGSKA (reference sequence). Partial CDR3 DNA: TGCAGTGCTAGTTCCCAGCGGGGGGACACAGATACG. It translates to CSASSQRGDTDT. In full, the CDR3 is CSASSQRGDTDTQYF.

With respect to this clone: The CDR3 end lies 3 residues beyond the end of the read and is filled in from the germline J gene. V is TRBV6-1 and J is TRBJ2-5; D uncertain. The CDR3 length is 14 residues. V was pared by 7 bases and J by 5 bases, with 17 bases between. The V gene's germline CDR1 is MNHNS and CDR2 SASEGT. CDR3 in amino acids: CASNDDSHRETQYF. CDR3 bases read: TGTGCCAGCAATGACGACTCTCACCGGGAGACC.

In regard to this clone: Read coverage stops 3 residues before the CDR3 terminus; the germline J gene supplies the remainder. The chain recombines TRBV5-1 with TRBJ2-5; tentative D call: TRBD2 (6 bases). Deletions cut 4 bases from V and 4 bases from J, with 17 bases between. Germline lookup yields CDR1 SGHRS and CDR2 YFSETQ. The CDR3 is made up of 15 amino acids. The CDR3 loop is CASSGGTAFGETQYF. Partial CDR3 DNA: TGCGCCAGCAGCGGGGGGACCGCCTTCGGAGAGACC.